A single sample gave rise to the 7 T cell receptor beta chains below, sequenced in a study of Graves' ophthalmopathy and Graves' hyperthyroidism. Investigators amplified TCR beta CDR3 regions from RNA transcripts. First-round RT-PCR with HTBI primers preceded a second-round multiplex PCR. A single record per CDR3 protein comes from TCRdb applying MiXCR to the multiplex PCR reads. The sample contains around 340,000 distinct CDR3 sequences, 15% to 20% of which appear only once. Sequenced material: peripheral blood. The origin of the receptors is an adult man with Graves' ophthalmopathy.

This clonotype was recorded at least ten times. The chain recombines TRBV20-1 with TRBJ1-4, with 7 bases fitting TRBD1. V lost 0 bases to trimming and J lost 3 bases; unmatched junction nucleotides: 13. The length of the CDR3 is 18 residues. The germline CDR1 and CDR2 sequences are DFQATT and SNEGSKA (reference sequence). The CDR3 DNA is TGCAGTGCTAGAGATCAACGACAGGGCTCTCTAGCTAATGAAAAACTGTTTTTT. It yields the protein CSARDQRQGSLANEKLFF.

Ten or more counts support this clonotype. V and J are TRBV7-9 and TRBJ2-5; D remains ambiguous. This CDR3 region has 14 residues. The germline V and J ends were trimmed by 1 base and 4 bases, with 10 bases remaining between them. In germline, CDR1 is SEHNR, CDR2 FQNEAQ (reference sequence). The CDR3 sequence: CASSLVRGRETQYF. In DNA, the CDR3 is TGTGCCAGCAGCTTAGTGCGAGGACGAGAGACCCAGTACTTC.

This clonotype was observed a few times. This chain joins TRBV19 and TRBJ2-2, with D tentatively TRBD2 (7 bases). V lost 6 bases to trimming and J lost 3 bases, with 23 bases between them. The CDR3 is made up of 18 amino acids. Per germline, CDR1 LNHDA and CDR2 SQIVND (reference sequence). The CDR3 is CASSRLGAGLADTGELFF. The CDR3 DNA is TGTGCCAGTAGCCGGCTGGGGGCAGGGCTAGCGGACACCGGGGAGCTGTTTTTT.

This clonotype occurred many times. The rearrangement uses TRBV20-1 and TRBJ2-3, with D perhaps matching TRBD2 (5 bases). The CDR3 spans 16 residues. Trimming took off 3 bases at V and 0 bases at J, with 16 bases between the two ends. Germline lookup yields CDR1 DFQATT and CDR2 SNEGSKA (reference sequence). The CDR3 DNA is TGCAGTGCTAGGTCCCTCGGAAGCGGAAGCACAGATACGCAGTATTTT. Its protein product is CSARSLGSGSTDTQYF.

This clonotype occurred a few times. In nucleotides, the CDR3 is TGTGCCAGTGCCTCCCCCGGGAGTACCCAAGAGACCCAGTACTTC. Protein product: CASASPGSTQETQYF. The chain links TRBV19 to TRBJ2-5, with a tentative D call TRBD2 (6 bases). The CDR3 consists of 15 residues. Trimming took off 8 bases at V and 1 base at J, with 17 bases between the two ends. The germline V gene encodes CDR1 LNHDA and CDR2 SQIVND (reference sequence).

This clonotype has a count of ten or more. The genes are TRBV30 and TRBJ1-2; D unresolved. From germline, CDR1 is GTSNPN and CDR2 SVGIG (reference sequence). The CDR3 is made up of 14 amino acids. Trimming took off 0 bases at V and 4 bases at J, with 12 bases between the two ends. The DNA of the CDR3 is TGTGCCTGGAGTGTTAGGACTGATGCCTATGGCTACACCTTC. Translation gives CAWSVRTDAYGYTF. Full variable domain (rest looked up from reference TRBV30 and TRBJ1-2): SQTIHQWPATLVQPVGSPLSLECTVEGTSNPNLYWYRQAAGRGLQLLFYSVGIGQISSEVPQNLSASRPQDRQFILSSKKLLLSDSGFYLCAWSVRTDAYGYTFGSGTRLTVV.

There are many counts of this clonotype. The chain uses TRBV2 and TRBJ2-7; perhaps TRBD2 as D (5 bases). V lost 2 bases, J lost 2 bases, and 13 bases lay in between. The CDR3 contains 15 residues. Germline CDR1 SNHLY, CDR2 FYNNEI. As DNA, the CDR3 is TGTGCCAGCAGTGAATTCATTCGGGGTACCTACGAGCAGTACTTC. Amino acid sequence: CASSEFIRGTYEQYF.